The present TCR beta chain was sequenced within a study of blood T cell repertoires in COVID-19. About the research overall: Whether acute or convalescent, the COVID-19 samples came from the United States, Italy and Spain. The analysed material was cDNA or gDNA that came from T cells, B-cell-depleted T cells, or PBMCs.

Germline CDR1 reads MNHNY; CDR2 reads SVGAGI (reference sequence). Trimming shortened V by 2 bases and J by 7 bases, and 15 bases separated the two germline ends. This CDR3 has 14 residues. Produced via immunoSEQ multiplex PCR; TCRdb's table is partial and in-frame only. The sample comprises around 300,000 clones, 75% to 90% of which are singletons, and about 2.2% rests with the top ten. This TCR was recovered from a woman aged 25 to 39 who had recovered from COVID-19. The chain couples TRBV6-6 to TRBJ2-7, with D hard to call. The source material was peripheral blood. The CDR3 bases are TGTGCCAGCAGTTACGACTCGTACGAATGGGAGCAGTACTTC. This translates into CASSYDSYEWEQYF.